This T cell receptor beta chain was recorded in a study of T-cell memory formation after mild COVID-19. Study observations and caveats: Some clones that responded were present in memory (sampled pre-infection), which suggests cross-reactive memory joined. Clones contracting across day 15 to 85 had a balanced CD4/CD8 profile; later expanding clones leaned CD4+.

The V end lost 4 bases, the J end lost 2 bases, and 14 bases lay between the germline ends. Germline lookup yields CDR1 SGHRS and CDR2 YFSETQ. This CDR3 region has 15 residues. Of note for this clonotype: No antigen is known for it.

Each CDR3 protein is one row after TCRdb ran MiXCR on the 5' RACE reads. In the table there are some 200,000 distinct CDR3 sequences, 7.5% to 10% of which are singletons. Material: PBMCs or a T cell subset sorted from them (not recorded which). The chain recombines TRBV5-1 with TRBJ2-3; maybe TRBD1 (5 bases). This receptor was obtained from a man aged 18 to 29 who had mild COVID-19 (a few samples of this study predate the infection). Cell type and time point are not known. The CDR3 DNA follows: TGCGCCAGCAGCCTGACAGTGGGGAACACAGATACGCAGTATTTT. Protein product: CASSLTVGNTDTQYF. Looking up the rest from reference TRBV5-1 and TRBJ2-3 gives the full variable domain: KAGVTQTPRYLIKTRGQQVTLSCSPISGHRSVSWYQQTPGQGLQFLFEYFSETQRNKGNFPGRFSGRQFSNSRSEMNVSTLELGDSALYLCASSLTVGNTDTQYFGPGTRLTVL.